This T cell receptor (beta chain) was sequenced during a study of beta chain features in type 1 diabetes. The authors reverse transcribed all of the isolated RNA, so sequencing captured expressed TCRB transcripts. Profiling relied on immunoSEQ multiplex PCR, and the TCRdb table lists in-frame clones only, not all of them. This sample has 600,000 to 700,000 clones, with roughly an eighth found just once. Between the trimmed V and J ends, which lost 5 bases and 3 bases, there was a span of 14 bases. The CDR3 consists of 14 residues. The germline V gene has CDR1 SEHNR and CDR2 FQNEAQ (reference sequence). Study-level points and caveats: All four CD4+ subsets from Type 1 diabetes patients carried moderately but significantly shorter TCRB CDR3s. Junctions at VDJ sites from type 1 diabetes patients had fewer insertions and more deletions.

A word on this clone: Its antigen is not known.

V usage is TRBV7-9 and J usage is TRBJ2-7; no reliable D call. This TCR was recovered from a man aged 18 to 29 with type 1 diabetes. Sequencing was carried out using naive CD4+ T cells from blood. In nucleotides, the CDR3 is TGTGCCAGCAGCCCCGGCGCAGGTTTCTACGAGCAGTACTTC. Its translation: CASSPGAGFYEQYF. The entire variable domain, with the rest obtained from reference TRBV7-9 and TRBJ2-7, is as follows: DTGVSQNPRHKITKRGQNVTFRCDPISEHNRLYWYRQTLGQGPEFLTYFQNEAQLEKSRLLSDRFSAERPKGSFSTLEIQRTEQGDSAMYLCASSPGAGFYEQYFGPGTRLTVT.